This T cell receptor beta chain was identified in a study of fetal regulatory T cell absence and autoimmunity. General study results and limits: In IPEX, the enrichment was taken to support antigen-driven autoimmunity before birth.

Germline-derived CDR1 and CDR2 are MNHEY and SVGAGI. The CDR3 is made up of 13 amino acids. Trimming cost V 5 bases and J 8 bases; bases outside gene matches: 8. Remarks on this clone: The antigen is undetermined.

Method: immunoSEQ multiplex PCR; TCRdb's copy keeps in-frame clones and lacks some. Here the sample spans 95,000 to 100,000 clones, roughly 70% being singletons. The J gene is TRBJ1-2, the V gene TRBV6-5; 7 bases fit TRBD1. The specimen was pancreas tissue. The TCR comes from a male donor with IPEX syndrome. The CDR3 DNA reads TGTGCCAGCAGTAACGGCCCAGGGGGGGGCTACACCTTC. Translation gives CASSNGPGGGYTF.